These T cell receptor beta chains were read from a single sample in a study of T-cell memory formation after mild COVID-19. TCRdb fed the 5' RACE reads into MiXCR, producing one record per CDR3 protein. The sample includes about 47,000 distinct CDR3 sequences, 9.5% seen only once; the top ten take 10% to 15%. The sequenced sample consisted of PBMCs or a T cell subset sorted from them (not recorded which). These receptors were obtained from an adult woman who had mild COVID-19 (a few samples of this study predate the infection). Cell type and time point are not known. Both conserved end residues are part of each CDR3.

v_gene | len | CDR3aa
TRBV11-2 | 19 | CASSPLLLGTSRPYNEQFF
TRBV4-1 | 19 | CASSQAIGTSSPSTDTQYF
TRBV6-1 | 13 | CASRAGALDGYTF
TRBV27 | 19 | CASSFSTSPRLSSYNEQFF
TRBV7-8 | 13 | CASSHGQLTEAFF
TRBV12-3/TRBV12-4 | 13 | CASIVSLNTEAFF
TRBV7-2 | 14 | CASSFRLDQETQYF
TRBV7-2 | 14 | CACSGGPTNEKLFF
TRBV12-3/TRBV12-4 | 14 | CASRGGLVNSPLHF
TRBV4-2 | 12 | CASSQDRGSYTF
TRBV7-2 | 18 | CASSLYGTGRRAFGTQYF
TRBV20-1 | 13 | CSVKGTADTEAFF
TRBV28 | 15 | CASSSQGAAKNIQYF
TRBV5-1 | 15 | CASSLGDWISGELFF
TRBV7-9 | 13 | CASSPSPRETQYF
TRBV3-1 | 16 | CASSQGLAGGRYEQYF
TRBV2 | 14 | CASRGKSSTDTQYF
TRBV12-3/TRBV12-4 | 13 | CASSRTVQETQYF
TRBV20-1 | 14 | CATGGRRGPDGYTF
TRBV19 | 12 | CASSSDGSGYTF
TRBV27 | 17 | CASSPLGTARTGNTIYF
TRBV18 | 17 | CASSPPTPGAAKNIQYF
TRBV5-4 | 15 | CASSSFLTGSDTQYF
TRBV7-2 | 15 | CASSLEGALGTEAFF
TRBV5-1 | 13 | CASSLAVSREQYF
TRBV15 | 14 | CATSISRANYEQYF
TRBV11-1 | 12 | CASSLVYDEQFF
TRBV7-6 | 12 | CASSFRGGELFF
TRBV6-5 | 15 | CASSPRTDSRGGYTF
TRBV6-2/TRBV6-3 | 15 | CASNPSGVSSYEQYF
TRBV6-6 | 15 | CASSSSGGASYEQYF
TRBV20-1 | 11 | CSARSTDTQYF
TRBV4-1 | 16 | CASSLAGGAGGEKLFF
TRBV9 | 17 | CASGGRPDRATNEKLFF
TRBV29-1 | 15 | CSVVGGQGQWIGYTF
TRBV4-1 | 16 | CASSQVWDSGANVLTF
TRBV29-1 | 13 | CSVRGGAAGELFF
TRBV19 | 14 | CASSLRDNNQPQHF